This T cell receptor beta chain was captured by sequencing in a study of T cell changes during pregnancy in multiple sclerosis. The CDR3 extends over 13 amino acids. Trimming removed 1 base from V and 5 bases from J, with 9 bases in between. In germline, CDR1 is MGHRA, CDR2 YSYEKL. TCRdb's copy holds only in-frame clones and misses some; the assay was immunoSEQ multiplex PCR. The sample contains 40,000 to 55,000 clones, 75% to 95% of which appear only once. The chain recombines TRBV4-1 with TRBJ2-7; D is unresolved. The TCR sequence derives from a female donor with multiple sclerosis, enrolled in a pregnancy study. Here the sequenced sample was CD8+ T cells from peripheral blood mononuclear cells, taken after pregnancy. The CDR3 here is CASSQGLVDEQYF. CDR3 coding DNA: TGCGCCAGCAGCCAAGGGCTGGTCGACGAGCAGTACTTC.